The 11 T cell receptor beta chains given below trace back to one sample, sequenced in a study of T cell changes during pregnancy in multiple sclerosis. Measured with immunoSEQ multiplex PCR; TCRdb has only the in-frame clones, and not every one. The sample contains 45,000 to 55,000 clones, around 90% of which appear only once. Specimen: CD4+ T cells from peripheral blood mononuclear cells, collected after pregnancy. These receptors came from a female donor in good health, enrolled as a control in a pregnancy study.

This clone was seen only once. The chain has TRBV5-1 and TRBJ2-5, with a weak D call TRBD2 (7 bases). Germline CDR1 SGHRS, CDR2 YFSETQ. V gave up 5 bases and J gave up 1 base, with 18 bases separating them. There are 16 residues in the CDR3. CDR3 loop: CASSPSGGGGQETQYF. The CDR3 DNA reads TGCGCCAGCAGTCCATCGGGGGGAGGGGGCCAAGAGACCCAGTACTTC.

This chain links TRBV19 with TRBJ2-7; 13 bases agree with TRBD2. The CDR3 loop spans 18 amino acids. CDR1 is LNHDA and CDR2 is SQIVND in the germline V gene (reference sequence). J was trimmed by 3 bases and V by 3 bases; bases with no gene match: 11. CDR3 sequence (DNA): TGTGCCAGTAGTATCCCCGCACTAGCGGGGGGGGAGGTCTACGAGCAGTACTTC. Translation: CASSIPALAGGEVYEQYF.

The CDR3 is CASSRDSMNTEAFF. CDR3 DNA sequence: TGTGCCAGCAGTCGGGACAGTATGAACACTGAAGCTTTCTTT. The V gene is TRBV6-4, the J gene TRBJ1-1, with 7 positions matching TRBD1. The CDR3 has 14 residues. The germline V gene has CDR1 MRHNA and CDR2 SNTAGT. V gave up 5 bases and J gave up 0 bases; unmatched junction bases: 3.

A single count supports this clone. The chain combines TRBV25-1 with TRBJ1-5, with TRBD1 matching over 11 bases. CDR3 length equals 15 residues. Germline lookup yields CDR1 MGHDK and CDR2 SYGVNS. V lost 7 bases to trimming and J lost 3 bases; unmatched junction nucleotides: 5. The DNA for the CDR3 is TGTGCCAGCAAAGGACAGGGGGCGCTCAATCAGCCCCAGCATTTT. It encodes CASKGQGALNQPQHF.

The chain uses TRBV2 and TRBJ2-5; maybe TRBD2 (7 bases). Germline CDR1 SNHLY, CDR2 FYNNEI. V lost 7 bases and J lost 2, with 20 bases in between. The CDR3 has 16 residues. CDR3 sequence reads: CASTEWGRGQQETQYF. CDR3 DNA sequence: TGTGCCAGCACCGAGTGGGGGCGGGGGCAGCAAGAGACCCAGTACTTC.

CDR3 DNA: TGTGCCATCAGCCCAGGGAAGAACACTGAAGCTTTCTTT. This codes for CAISPGKNTEAFF. J is TRBJ1-1 and V is TRBV10-3; D is perhaps TRBD1 (5 bases). V lost 6 bases and J 1 base, leaving 9 bases between the germline ends. The CDR3 has 13 residues. The germline gives CDR1 ENHRY, CDR2 SYGVKD.

The rearrangement links TRBV28 to TRBJ1-5; D is ambiguous. The germline CDR1 and CDR2 sequences are MDHEN and SYDVKM. The CDR3 has 14 amino acids. V was pared by 3 bases and J by 5 bases, with 11 bases between. CDR3 sequence (DNA): TGTGCCAGCAGTTTTCGGAGGATGCATCAGCCCCAGCATTTT. Protein: CASSFRRMHQPQHF. Looking up the rest from reference TRBV28 and TRBJ1-5 gives the full variable domain: DVKVTQSSRYLVKRTGEKVFLECVQDMDHENMFWYRQDPGLGLRLIYFSYDVKMKEKGDIPEGYSVSREKKERFSLILESASTNQTSMYLCASSFRRMHQPQHFGDGTRLSIL.

The chain has TRBV14 and TRBJ2-3, with D maybe TRBD1 (6 bases). Germline CDR1 SGHDN, CDR2 FVKESK. The CDR3 runs 16 residues. Trimming cost V 0 bases and J 5 bases, with 15 bases left between them. CDR3 DNA: TGTGCCAGCAGCCAAGATATAACAGGGAATGTAGATACGCAGTATTTT. This sequence encodes CASSQDITGNVDTQYF. Combining the CDR3 with reference TRBV14 and TRBJ2-3 gives the whole variable domain EAGVTQFPSHSVIEKGQTVTLRCDPISGHDNLYWYRRVMGKEIKFLLHFVKESKQDESGMPNNRFLAERTGGTYSTLKVQPAELEDSGVYFCASSQDITGNVDTQYFGPGTRLTVL.

This chain connects TRBV27 to TRBJ1-6; 8 positions agree with TRBD1. J was trimmed by 4 bases and V by 5 bases; bases with no gene match: 4. The germline CDR1 and CDR2 sequences are MNHEY and SMNVEV (reference sequence). This CDR3 spans 15 amino acids. CDR3 residues: CASSATGGYNSPLHF. The CDR3, as DNA: TGTGCCAGCAGTGCAACAGGGGGTTATAATTCACCCCTCCACTTT.

This clone was detected a few times. This sample includes further DNA sequences coding for the same CDR3. This sequence joins TRBV5-1 and TRBJ1-1, with TRBD1 matching over 10 bases. V trimming: 0 bases; J trimming: 6 bases; junction bases outside the gene matches: 5. Germline loops: CDR1 SGHRS, CDR2 YFSETQ. There are 15 residues in the CDR3. CDR3 sequence (DNA): TGCGCCAGCAGCTTGGAGGGACAGGGGTCGCCTGAAGCTTTCTTT. Protein product: CASSLEGQGSPEAFF.

The V and J genes are TRBV29-1 and TRBJ1-1; 7 positions match TRBD1. The CDR3 totals 12 residues. Germline V gene data show CDR1 as SQVTM and CDR2 as ANQGSEA. J lost 1 base, V lost 4 bases, and 0 bases had no gene match. CDR3 sequence (DNA): TGCAGCGTTGGGACAGGGAACACTGAAGCTTTCTTT. As protein: CSVGTGNTEAFF.